This passage covers 3 T cell receptor beta chains from one sample sequenced in a study of T-cell memory formation after mild COVID-19. MiXCR was run by TCRdb on the 5' RACE reads, yielding one entry per CDR3 protein. This sample has over 10,000 distinct CDR3 sequences, with about 14% found just once. Sequencing was done on a sample of PBMCs or a T cell subset sorted from them (not recorded which). The receptors stem from a man between 18 and 35 years old who had mild COVID-19 (a few samples of this study predate the infection). Cell type and time point are not known.

This clonotype was recorded many times. This chain connects TRBV5-1 to TRBJ1-4, with D maybe TRBD1 (6 bases). V was clipped by 0 bases and J by 5 bases, with 11 bases between them. From germline, CDR1 is SGHRS and CDR2 YFSETQ. The CDR3 has 15 residues. CDR3 nucleotide sequence: TGCGCCAGCAGCTTGGCCGGGGGCATCAATGAAAAACTGTTTTTT. It encodes CASSLAGGINEKLFF.

This clonotype was observed many times. This CDR3 reads CASSSPAAGGVETQYF. CDR3 coding DNA: TGTGCCAGCAGTTCACCTGCAGCGGGGGGTGTAGAGACCCAGTACTTC. The genes are TRBV12-3 or TRBV12-4 and TRBJ2-5; 9 bases are a match to TRBD2. CDR3 size: 16 residues. Trimming at V came to 4 bases and at J to 4 bases, leaving 10 bases not matched to a gene.

This clonotype came up many times. V and J are TRBV7-9 and TRBJ1-6; D unresolved. The V and J ends lost 1 base and 7 bases respectively, with 2 bases between them. The germline CDR1 and CDR2 sequences are SEHNR and FQNEAQ (reference sequence). The CDR3 totals 12 residues. As DNA, the CDR3 is TGTGCCAGCAGCTTAGAGAATTCACCCCTCCACTTT. Protein sequence: CASSLENSPLHF.